This TCR beta chain was profiled in a study of vaccination and CD4 T cells after COVID-19. Study background: Each participant was administered two doses of a vaccine, which was either BNT162b2 or mRNA-1273.

Sequenced with the Oncomine TCR Beta short-read assay was DNA taken from cultured CD4+ T cells. Genomic DNA from cultured CD4+ T cells was extracted. MiXCR was run by TCRdb on the PCR reads, yielding one entry per CDR3 protein. The data contain about 12,000 distinct CDR3 sequences, approximately 61% of them singletons. Germline CDR1 and CDR2: MNHEY and SVGEGT. V was trimmed by 7 bases and J by 1 base, leaving 16 bases between them. The CDR3 extends over 15 amino acids. Treatment of the sample: approximately 10-day PBMC culture with coronavirus spike peptide pools or control peptides (ViraFEST assay). A word on this clonotype: What it recognizes is unknown.

This rearrangement joins TRBV6-2 or TRBV6-3 to TRBJ1-2; TRBD1 is a possible D gene (6 bases). The sequence was collected from a human donor who had recovered from COVID-19. The sequences come from CD4+ T cells from blood, cultured in vitro, collected before SARS-CoV-2 vaccination. The CDR3 region is CASNEWRTDNYGYTF. The CDR3 nucleotides are TGTGCCAGCAACGAATGGCGGACAGATAACTATGGCTACACCTTC.